The entry that follows covers one T cell receptor (beta chain) sequence. This record belongs to a study of T cells after yellow fever vaccination. TCRdb re-called the 5' RACE reads through MiXCR, storing one row per CDR3 protein. The repertoire holds 500,000 to 650,000 distinct CDR3 sequences, with approximately 13% as singletons. This CDR3 spans 16 amino acids. The germline V gene has CDR1 ENHRY and CDR2 SYGVKD. V lost 10 bases, J lost 3 bases, and 17 bases stayed unmatched. This receptor was obtained from a man aged 25 to 45 who received the YFV17D yellow fever vaccine. The chain links TRBV10-3 to TRBJ1-2, with 7 bases lining up with TRBD1. The material sequenced was PBMCs, taken on the day of the yellow fever booster vaccination. CDR3 loop: CATFTRGGQEHYGYTF. The CDR3 bases are TGTGCCACCTTTACCAGGGGTGGACAGGAACACTATGGCTACACCTTC.